This is a list of T cell receptor beta chains from one sample in a study of control samples from healthy donors and cancer patients. Assay: immunoSEQ multiplex PCR; the TCRdb copy retains only in-frame clones and omits some. Among approximately 86,000 clones listed, 90% to 95% were seen once. Material for sequencing was blood. All receptors derive from a woman aged 25 to 39 in good health. CDR3s include the opening cysteine and the closing phenylalanine or tryptophan. Fields, in order: CDR3 length, V gene, CDR3 protein.

14,TRBV15,CATGATVGNQPQHF
15,TRBV7-2,CASSLGGRAVNEQFF
15,TRBV4-1,CASSQESRPPYGYTF
14,TRBV5-1,CASSLRGSYNEQFF
17,TRBV11-2,CASSFRAAGGSRETQYF
14,TRBV7-2,CASSLALGGNEQFF
15,TRBV4-1,CASSQADRLRETQYF
12,TRBV7-2,CASSLPGQPQHF
18,TRBV28,CASSLQGLAGGKSYEQYF
16,TRBV5-1,CASSLQGGSRTGELFF
15,TRBV7-2,CASSRQGANTGELFF
16,TRBV28,CASSLEGALSSYEQYF
15,TRBV4-1,CASSPGQGADSPLHF
14,TRBV18,CASSPGYRNQPQHF
17,TRBV19,CASSILAGDVAKNIQYF
15,TRBV11-3,CASSLDSGSGNTIYF
14,TRBV6-5,CASRPGGGFSPLHF
13,TRBV6-5,CASSQDDRDTQYF
16,TRBV9,CASSVGGGPITGELFF
13,TRBV2,CASRGTVQETQYF
17,TRBV7-9,CASSLRRLSNPYNEQFF
12,TRBV5-1,CASRRAGTEAFF
15,TRBV18,CASSPAGRPAGELFF
15,TRBV5-5,CASSVQGRGENTIYF
16,TRBV6-5,CASSYEYRVPNSPLHF
15,TRBV11-3,CASSLRDRGMDEQYF
15,TRBV2,CASSEQGPSGNTIYF
13,TRBV6-1,CASSEYRDQPQHF
15,TRBV6-5,CASSPQGGAADEAFF
14,TRBV7-2,CASSSGGTGTEAFF
11,TRBV27,CASRRDNEQFF
15,TRBV7-2,CASSLRAGGPYEQYF
16,TRBV11-2,CASSLRAQFHTDTQYF
12,TRBV29-1,CSADRGNAEAFF
14,TRBV9,CASSVGGPRAEAFF
13,TRBV5-4,CASRPGQGSGYTF
13,TRBV6-5,CASSRDIGRPLHF
17,TRBV10-3,CAISESPPDIMNTEAFF
14,TRBV28,CASSLGTRNQPQHF
17,TRBV6-2/TRBV6-3,CASSTGTSGGPVGEQYF
14,TRBV19,CASSSRDFMETQYF
13,TRBV2,CASSKQGATEAFF
19,TRBV5-1,CASSFLGGTVLSGANVLTF
13,TRBV6-4,CASSESGATEAFF
14,TRBV28,CASSPRRKQETQYF
14,TRBV2,CASSGQGANYGYTF
14,TRBV6-2/TRBV6-3,CASSSNSGGSPQHF
11,TRBV28,CASSAIEKLFF
13,TRBV30,CAWSHGNNEKLFF
16,TRBV15,CATSRAGVGYVDEQFF
14,TRBV3-1/TRBV3-2,CASSQPGTHTEAFF
17,TRBV4-1,CASSQDTPSSYNSPLHF
14,TRBV6-5,CASGGSRGANVLTF
13,TRBV19,CASTSLPGRGYTF
15,TRBV11-3,CASSLDRGRNNEQFF
14,TRBV5-1,CASSLTGSSYEQYF
12,TRBV6-6,CASSSNRSKLFF